This T cell receptor beta chain was captured in a study of blood T cell repertoires in COVID-19. Whole-study context: The cDNA or gDNA used as material had been derived from T cells, B-cell-depleted T cells, or PBMCs.

As handled by the study authors: The authors estimated nucleated cell counts from reference gene primer amplification. Using immunoSEQ multiplex PCR, the repertoire was profiled, and TCRdb retains in-frame clones only, with some absent. V, J and clone size derive from that table, while D and trimming were established from the DNA sequence. The data show over 150,000 clones, with approximately 80% seen just once and roughly 7% held by the top ten. Germline CDR1 MNHEY, CDR2 SMNVEV (reference sequence). The CDR3 has 15 residues. Turning to this clone: An end of the junction differs from the germline gene, which may be a read error.

The TCR sequence derives from a human donor in a cohort sampled during active COVID-19. The rearrangement links TRBV27 to TRBJ1-1; D remains ambiguous. Sample: peripheral blood. DNA of the CDR3: TGTGCCAGCAGTTTAAATGCCCGGGTGAACGCTGAAGCTTTCTTT. Amino acid sequence: CASSLNARVNAEAFF.